A single sample is the source of the 10 T cell receptor beta chains below, sequenced in a study of blood T cell repertoires in COVID-19. TCRdb's copy holds only in-frame clones and misses some; the assay was immunoSEQ multiplex PCR. The sample contains about 260,000 clones, 80% to 90% of which appear only once. The sequenced sample was peripheral blood. These receptors all come from a woman between 65 and 79 years old with COVID-19, enrolled during active disease.

Worth noting for this clone: Other DNA sequences in the sample encode the same CDR3. The V gene is TRBV27, the J gene TRBJ1-6; D remains ambiguous. CDR1 is MNHEY, CDR2 SMNVEV, per germline (reference sequence). The V end was cut by 0 bases, the J end by 3 bases, with 6 bases between. The CDR3 loop spans 15 amino acids. In DNA, the CDR3 is TGTGCCAGCAGTTTATCTTCGGGCTATAATTCACCCCTCCACTTT. It translates to CASSLSSGYNSPLHF.

V gene TRBV18 combines with J gene TRBJ2-2; 7 bases line up with TRBD2. V gave up 3 bases and J gave up 2 bases; unmatched junction bases: 6. The CDR3 consists of 16 residues. Looked up from germline, CDR1 is KGHSH and CDR2 is LQKENI. For the CDR3, the DNA is TGTGCCAGCTCACCTGGACTAGGACTAAACACCGGGGAGCTGTTTTTT. Amino acids: CASSPGLGLNTGELFF.

This rearrangement joins TRBV28 to TRBJ2-7; D perhaps matches TRBD1 (6 bases). V gave up 5 bases and J gave up 2 bases, with 16 bases separating them. Germline lookup yields CDR1 MDHEN and CDR2 SYDVKM. This CDR3 comprises 15 residues. CDR3 in amino acids: CASSEYRVYTYEQYF. CDR3 DNA sequence: TGTGCCAGCAGTGAATACAGGGTATACACCTACGAGCAGTACTTC.

The rearrangement joins TRBV24-1 to TRBJ2-3; tentative D call: TRBD1 (6 bases). The V gene's germline CDR1 is KGHDR and CDR2 SFDVKD. The CDR3 sequence is 17 residues long. V lost 0 bases and J 1 base, leaving 13 bases between the germline ends. The CDR3 DNA reads TGTGCCACCAGTGATTTGGGGGGCGCAGGGGGCACAGATACGCAGTATTTT. Protein product: CATSDLGGAGGTDTQYF.

This clone was counted at least ten times. The J gene is TRBJ1-2, the V gene TRBV30; D may be TRBD1 (5 bases). Per the germline V gene, CDR1 is GTSNPN and CDR2 is SVGIG (reference sequence). V shed 3 bases and J shed 2 bases, with 19 bases lying between them. CDR3 length: 16 amino acids. CDR3 loop: CAWSRRIRAGNYGYTF. Written as DNA, the CDR3 is TGTGCCTGGAGCCGTCGGATCAGGGCAGGGAACTATGGCTACACCTTC.

V and J are TRBV23-1 and TRBJ2-1; D is perhaps TRBD1 (6 bases). TRBV23-1 is flagged as an ORF with uncertain function. The length of the CDR3 is 15 residues. V was pared by 2 bases and J by 3 bases, with 11 bases between. The CDR3, as DNA: TGCGCCAGCAGTCAACCCGGGACAATCTACAATGAGCAGTTCTTC. This translates into CASSQPGTIYNEQFF.

The chain uses TRBV18 and TRBJ2-1, with 12 bases aligning to TRBD2. Germline-derived CDR1 and CDR2 are KGHSH and LQKENI. V trimming: 3 bases; J trimming: 0 bases; junction bases outside the gene matches: 9. There are 19 residues in the CDR3. This CDR3 is CASSPVRLAGDGSYNEQFF. CDR3 nucleotide sequence: TGTGCCAGCTCACCGGTTAGACTAGCGGGAGATGGCTCCTACAATGAGCAGTTCTTC.

The rearrangement uses TRBV4-1 and TRBJ2-3; 10 positions agree with TRBD2. After removal of 0 bases from V and 2 bases from J, the junction contained 5 bases not matched to a gene. CDR1 and CDR2 (germline): MGHRA, YSYEKL. This CDR3 has 17 residues. The CDR3, as DNA: TGCGCCAGCAGCCAAGAAACTAGCGGGAAGTTCACAGATACGCAGTATTTT. This translates into CASSQETSGKFTDTQYF.

This clone turned up a few times. This chain joins TRBV28 and TRBJ1-2, with 10 bases lining up with TRBD1. V trimming: 5 bases; J trimming: 2 bases; junction bases outside the gene matches: 5. The CDR3 is 15 amino acids. From germline, CDR1 is MDHEN and CDR2 SYDVKM. CDR3 sequence: CASSPGQGSNYGYTF. The CDR3 DNA reads TGTGCCAGCAGTCCGGGACAGGGGTCGAACTATGGCTACACCTTC.

The chain joins TRBV15 to TRBJ2-2; the match to TRBD2 covers 14 bases. Germline V lookup: CDR1 LNHNV, CDR2 YYDKDF (reference sequence). The CDR3 contains 17 residues. V trimming: 1 base; J trimming: 5 bases; junction bases outside the gene matches: 3. The CDR3 DNA reads as TGTGCCACCAGCAGAGGGGGACTAGCGGGAGATACCGGGGAGCTGTTTTTT. Translating gives CATSRGGLAGDTGELFF.